This section outlines one T cell receptor (beta chain) sequence together with its context. Its target is unknown. This CDR3 has 15 amino acids. Looked up from germline, CDR1 is MNHNS and CDR2 is SASEGT. The V segment lost 7 bases and the J segment 2 bases; nucleotides outside the gene matches: 8. A multiplex PCR was run with 60 Vbeta primers and 13 Jbeta primers. As processed by the authors: A follow-up analysis tallied 73 million or so unique TCR beta chains, roughly 11 million shared. Using immunoSEQ multiplex PCR, the repertoire was profiled, and TCRdb retains in-frame clones only, with some absent. V, J and clone size derive from that table, while D and trimming were established from the DNA sequence. This sample carries around 150,000 clones, 75% of them seen once, and the ten largest clones take 4% to 5.5%. The data were obtained in a study of cytomegalovirus exposure and HLA in healthy donors.

Study-wide findings and caveats: Later on, an analysis found that several of the most significant clusters appeared to be linked to common viral pathogens, which included parvovirus B19. Specificity of a few CMV-associated chains for CMV antigens was verified in vitro. DRB1 showed the most TCR associations and HLA-C the fewest in a later analysis, as rates varied by HLA locus.

This receptor was obtained from a male donor in good health and CMV-seronegative. The rearrangement joins TRBV6-1 to TRBJ2-7; 10 positions match TRBD2. Sequenced material: PBMCs. DNA of the CDR3: TGTGCCAGCATTCCGCTAGCGGGGGCCCCCTACGAGCAGTACTTC. This gives the protein CASIPLAGAPYEQYF.